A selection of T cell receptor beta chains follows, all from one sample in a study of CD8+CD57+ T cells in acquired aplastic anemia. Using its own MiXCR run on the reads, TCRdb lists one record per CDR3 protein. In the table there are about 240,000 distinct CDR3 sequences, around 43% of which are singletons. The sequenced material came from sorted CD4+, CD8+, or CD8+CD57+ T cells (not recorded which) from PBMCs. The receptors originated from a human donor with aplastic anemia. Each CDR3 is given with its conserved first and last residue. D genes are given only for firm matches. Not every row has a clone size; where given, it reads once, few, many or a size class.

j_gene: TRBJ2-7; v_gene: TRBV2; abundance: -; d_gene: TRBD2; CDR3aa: CASSLAGGDFYEQYF; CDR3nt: TGTGCCAGCTCCCTAGCGGGAGGGGATTTCTACGAGCAGTACTTC
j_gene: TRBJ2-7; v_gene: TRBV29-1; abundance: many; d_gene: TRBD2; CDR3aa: CSVVELAGVRGADEQYF; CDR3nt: TGCAGCGTTGTGGAACTAGCGGGAGTCCGGGGGGCGGACGAGCAGTACTTC
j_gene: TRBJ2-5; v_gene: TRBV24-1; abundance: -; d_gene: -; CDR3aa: CATSASTGQETQYF; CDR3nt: TGTGCCACCAGCGCGTCGACAGGTCAAGAGACCCAGTACTTC
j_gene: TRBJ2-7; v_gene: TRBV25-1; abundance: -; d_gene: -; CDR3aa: CASSDPPMGVDEQYF; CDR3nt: TGTGCCAGCAGTGACCCTCCGATGGGGGTCGACGAGCAGTACTTC
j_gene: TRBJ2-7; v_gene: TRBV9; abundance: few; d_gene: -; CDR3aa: CASSFQGAMGDEQYF; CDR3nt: TGTGCCAGCAGCTTCCAGGGAGCTATGGGAGACGAGCAGTACTTC
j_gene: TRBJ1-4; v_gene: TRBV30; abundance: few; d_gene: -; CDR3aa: CAWSGWFRDREKLFF; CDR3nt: TGTGCCTGGAGTGGTTGGTTTAGGGACCGTGAAAAACTGTTTTTT
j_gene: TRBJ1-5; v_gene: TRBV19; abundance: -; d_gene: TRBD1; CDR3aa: CASNGQGTGVGQPQHF; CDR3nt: TGTGCCAGTAATGGACAGGGAACCGGGGTAGGTCAGCCCCAGCATTTT
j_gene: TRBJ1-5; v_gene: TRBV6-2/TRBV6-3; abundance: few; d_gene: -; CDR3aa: CASNNPEDFNQPQHF; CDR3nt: TGTGCCAGCAACAACCCCGAGGATTTCAATCAGCCCCAGCATTTT
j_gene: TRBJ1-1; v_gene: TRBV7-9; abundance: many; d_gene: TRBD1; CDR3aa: CASSSTGAEAFF; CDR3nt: TGTGCCAGCAGCTCCACAGGGGCTGAAGCTTTCTTT
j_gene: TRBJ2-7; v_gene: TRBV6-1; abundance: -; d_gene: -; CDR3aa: CAIHPRDEQYF; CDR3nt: TGTGCCATCCATCCGAGGGACGAGCAGTACTTC
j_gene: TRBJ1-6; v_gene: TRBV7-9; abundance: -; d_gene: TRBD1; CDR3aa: CASSLSFQGAGSPLHF; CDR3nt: TGTGCCAGCAGCTTATCCTTCCAGGGGGCTGGTTCACCCCTCCACTTT
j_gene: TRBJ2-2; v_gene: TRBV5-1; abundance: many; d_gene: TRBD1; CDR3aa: CASSVRQGDTGELFF; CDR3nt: TGCGCCAGCAGCGTTCGACAGGGGGACACCGGGGAGCTGTTTTTT
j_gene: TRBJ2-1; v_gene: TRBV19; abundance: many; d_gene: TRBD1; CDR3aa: CASSLVRTGIDEQFF; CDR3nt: TGTGCCAGTAGTCTGGTTAGGACAGGGATCGATGAGCAGTTCTTC
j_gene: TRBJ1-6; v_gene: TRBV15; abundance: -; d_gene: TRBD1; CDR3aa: CAAQRDRGISPLHF; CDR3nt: TGTGCCGCTCAAAGGGACAGGGGAATCTCACCCCTCCACTTT
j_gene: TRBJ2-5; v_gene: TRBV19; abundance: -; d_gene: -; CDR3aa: CASSTSGTYKETQYF; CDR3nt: TGTGCCAGTAGTACCTCCGGGACATATAAAGAGACCCAGTACTTC
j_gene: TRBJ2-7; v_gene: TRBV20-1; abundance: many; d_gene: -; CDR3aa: CSARGESYEQYF; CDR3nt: TGCAGTGCTAGGGGTGAATCCTACGAGCAGTACTTC
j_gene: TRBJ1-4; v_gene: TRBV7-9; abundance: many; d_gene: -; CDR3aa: CASSYDTEKLEKLFF; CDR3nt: TGTGCCAGCAGCTATGACACTGAGAAACTTGAAAAACTGTTTTTT
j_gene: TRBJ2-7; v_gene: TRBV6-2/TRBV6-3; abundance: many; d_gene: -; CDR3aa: CASSPPSNEQYF; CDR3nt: TGTGCCAGCAGCCCGCCCAGCAATGAGCAGTACTTC
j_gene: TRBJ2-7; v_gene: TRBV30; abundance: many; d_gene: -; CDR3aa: CAWSVGSSYEQYF; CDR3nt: TGTGCCTGGAGTGTTGGAAGCTCCTACGAGCAGTACTTC
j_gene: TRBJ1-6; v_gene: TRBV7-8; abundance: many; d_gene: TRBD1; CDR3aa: CATHERDRGWSPLHF; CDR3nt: TGTGCCACACACGAACGGGACAGGGGGTGGTCACCCCTCCACTTT
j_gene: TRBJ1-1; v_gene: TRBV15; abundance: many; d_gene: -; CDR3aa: CATSRVDPWKAFF; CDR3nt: TGTGCCACCAGCAGAGTCGACCCTTGGAAAGCTTTCTTT
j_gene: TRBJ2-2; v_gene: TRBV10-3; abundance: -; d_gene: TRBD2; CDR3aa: CAISVSGGASTGELFF; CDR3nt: TGTGCCATCAGTGTAAGCGGGGGGGCGAGCACCGGGGAGCTGTTTTTT
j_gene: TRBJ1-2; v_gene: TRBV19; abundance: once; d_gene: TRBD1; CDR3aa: CASSRDRAYGYTF; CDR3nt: TGTGCCAGTAGTCGGGACAGGGCCTATGGCTACACCTTC
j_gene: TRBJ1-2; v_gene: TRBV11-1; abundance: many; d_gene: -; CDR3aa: CASSLADRGPGYTF; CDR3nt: TGTGCCAGCAGCTTAGCTGACAGAGGGCCTGGCTACACCTTC
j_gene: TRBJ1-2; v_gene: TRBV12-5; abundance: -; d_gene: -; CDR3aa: CASGLVLGQTQPNYGYTF; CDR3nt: TGTGCTAGTGGTTTGGTACTCGGGCAGACCCAACCCAACTATGGCTACACCTTC
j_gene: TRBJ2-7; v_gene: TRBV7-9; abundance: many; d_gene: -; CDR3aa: CASSGSAGQINYEQYF; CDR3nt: TGTGCCAGCAGCGGCTCCGCGGGGCAAATAAACTACGAGCAGTACTTC
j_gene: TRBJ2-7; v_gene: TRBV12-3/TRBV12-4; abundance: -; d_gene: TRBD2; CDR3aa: CASSLAGGGAWEQYF; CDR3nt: TGTGCCAGCAGTTTAGCCGGGGGGGGGGCGTGGGAGCAGTACTTC
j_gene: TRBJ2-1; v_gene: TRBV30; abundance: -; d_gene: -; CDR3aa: CAWSPNYNEQFF; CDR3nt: TGTGCCTGGAGTCCCAATTACAATGAGCAGTTCTTC